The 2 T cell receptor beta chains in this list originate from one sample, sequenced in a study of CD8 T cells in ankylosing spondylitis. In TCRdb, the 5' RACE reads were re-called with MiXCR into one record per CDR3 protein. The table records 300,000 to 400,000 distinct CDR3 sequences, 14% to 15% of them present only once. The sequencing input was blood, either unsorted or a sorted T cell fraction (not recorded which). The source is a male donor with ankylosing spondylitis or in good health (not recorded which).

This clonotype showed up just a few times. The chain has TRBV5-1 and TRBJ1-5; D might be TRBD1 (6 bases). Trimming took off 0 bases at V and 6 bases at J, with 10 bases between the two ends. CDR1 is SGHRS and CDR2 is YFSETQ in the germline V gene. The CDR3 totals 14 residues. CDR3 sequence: CASSLEGGAQPQHF. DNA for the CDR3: TGCGCCAGCAGCTTGGAGGGGGGAGCTCAGCCCCAGCATTTT.

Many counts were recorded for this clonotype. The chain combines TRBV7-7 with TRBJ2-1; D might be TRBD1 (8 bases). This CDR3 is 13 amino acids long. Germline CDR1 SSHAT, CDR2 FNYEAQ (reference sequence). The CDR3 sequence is CALGGTGHNEQFF. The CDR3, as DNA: TGTGCTTTGGGAGGGACAGGCCACAATGAGCAGTTCTTC.